The 28 T cell receptor beta chains given below trace back to one sample, sequenced in a study of T cells in Graves' hyperthyroidism and ophthalmopathy. RNA transcripts were the template for amplifying TCR beta CDR3 regions. The HTBI set primed first-round TCR CDR3 RT-PCR. TCRdb fed the multiplex PCR reads into MiXCR, producing one record per CDR3 protein. The sample has a few hundred thousand distinct CDR3 sequences; about 15% are singletons. Sequences were obtained from blood. The receptors were sampled from a woman between 55 and 75 years old with Graves' ophthalmopathy.

The chain joins TRBV29-1 to TRBJ2-1, with D maybe TRBD2 (6 bases). Trimming cost V 2 bases and J 7 bases, with 15 bases left between them. Per the germline V gene, CDR1 is SQVTM and CDR2 is ANQGSEA. The CDR3 sequence is 14 residues long. The CDR3 DNA follows: TGCAGCGTTGAACTAGGAGGGTCTCGGAATGAGCAGTTCTTC. Encoded protein: CSVELGGSRNEQFF.

V is TRBV2 and J is TRBJ2-2; D unclear. Germline V gives CDR1 SNHLY, CDR2 FYNNEI. This CDR3 has 12 amino acids. The V end was cut by 7 bases, the J end by 5 bases, with 8 bases between. CDR3 bases: TGTGCCAGCAAACTACCGACCGGGGAGCTGTTTTTT. This gives the protein CASKLPTGELFF.

This clonotype was observed many times. The J gene is TRBJ1-6, the V gene TRBV28; the D is unclear. Germline V gene data show CDR1 as MDHEN and CDR2 as SYDVKM. Trimming removed 6 bases at V and 0 bases at J, with 15 bases between. The CDR3 covers 17 residues. CDR3 sequence (DNA): TGTGCCAGCAGCCCAGCCAAAGGCCACTCCTATAATTCACCCCTCCACTTT. Its translation is CASSPAKGHSYNSPLHF.

The J gene is TRBJ2-2, the V gene TRBV7-3; 16 positions match TRBD2. In germline, CDR1 is SGHTA, CDR2 FQGTGA. The CDR3 runs to 17 residues. The junction had 7 bases not matched to a gene; V was cut back by 5 bases and J by 7 bases. The CDR3 spells CASSAGTSGRAIGELFF. The CDR3 DNA reads as TGTGCCAGCAGCGCCGGGACTAGCGGGAGGGCCATCGGGGAGCTGTTTTTT.

This clonotype was observed many times. CDR3 sequence reads: CASSLVSGSDETQYF. The CDR3 region has the DNA TGCGCCAGCAGCCTGGTTAGCGGGAGCGACGAGACCCAGTACTTC. The genes are TRBV5-1 and TRBJ2-5; 9 bases line up with TRBD2. J lost 5 bases, V lost 4 bases, and 9 bases had no gene match. CDR1 and CDR2 (germline): SGHRS, YFSETQ. The CDR3 contains 15 residues.

The V and J genes are TRBV7-2 and TRBJ2-3; 8 bases map to TRBD2. The CDR3 runs to 15 residues. From germline, CDR1 is SGHTA and CDR2 FQGNSA. V lost 4 bases, J lost 2 bases, and 5 bases stayed unmatched. CDR3 coding DNA: TGTGCCAGCAGCTCCAGCGGGAGACACACAGATACGCAGTATTTT. As protein: CASSSSGRHTDTQYF.

CDR3 residues: CASSGGLAGSYEQYF. CDR3 DNA: TGCGCCAGCAGCGGGGGACTAGCGGGCTCCTACGAGCAGTACTTC. The chain uses TRBV5-1 and TRBJ2-7, with 12 bases that match TRBD2. Germline CDR1 is SGHRS and CDR2 is YFSETQ. This CDR3 has 15 amino acids. Trimming took 4 bases from V and 0 from J; bases not matched to a gene: 2.

This clonotype was seen at least ten times. The V call is TRBV6-1, the J call TRBJ1-1, with D maybe TRBD1 (6 bases). V shed 1 base and J shed 4 bases, with 7 bases lying between them. Germline CDR1 reads MNHNS; CDR2 reads SASEGT. The CDR3 spans 13 residues. The CDR3 here is CASSEVQGTEAFF. DNA for the CDR3: TGTGCCAGCAGTGAAGTACAGGGCACTGAAGCTTTCTTT.

This clonotype was recorded many times. The rearrangement links TRBV5-1 to TRBJ2-1; D unclear. The CDR3 totals 15 residues. Germline values: CDR1 SGHRS, CDR2 YFSETQ. V was shortened by 0 bases and J by 0 bases, with 7 bases between the two germline ends. CDR3 amino acids: CASSLEPTSYNEQFF. The CDR3 DNA sequence: TGCGCCAGCAGCTTGGAACCGACCTCCTACAATGAGCAGTTCTTC.

Concerning this clonotype itself: Just one base apart from a much larger clone, this may be a read error. The chain employs TRBV6-1 and TRBJ2-5; D is unresolved. Gene TRBJ2-1 matches the end of the DNA better, so the J call may be wrong. The CDR3 extends over 16 amino acids. Looked up from germline, CDR1 is MNHNS and CDR2 is SASEGT. Here the CDR3 DNA reads TGTGCCAGCAGCTCCGAATTTCAGGCTCAGGTGGAGACCCAGTTCTTC. Its protein product is CASSSEFQAQVETQFF.

DNA of the CDR3: TGCGCCAGCAGCTTAGTAGGGCTTCGACAGCCCCAGCATTTT. Protein: CASSLVGLRQPQHF. The chain is built from TRBV5-1 and TRBJ1-5; D ambiguous. The CDR3 has 14 residues. V was trimmed by 2 bases and J by 7 bases, leaving 13 bases between them. The germline CDR1 and CDR2 sequences are SGHRS and YFSETQ. The whole variable domain, filled in from reference TRBV5-1 and TRBJ1-5, reads KAGVTQTPRYLIKTRGQQVTLSCSPISGHRSVSWYQQTPGQGLQFLFEYFSETQRNKGNFPGRFSGRQFSNSRSEMNVSTLELGDSALYLCASSLVGLRQPQHFGDGTRLSIL.

This clonotype was counted at least ten times. This chain uses TRBV29-1 with TRBJ2-7; 10 bases are a match to TRBD2. After removal of 7 bases from V and 0 bases from J, the junction contained 6 bases not matched to a gene. Germline-derived CDR1 and CDR2 are SQVTM and ANQGSEA. The CDR3 totals 14 residues. The CDR3 nucleotides read TGCAGCGCGGTTCTAGCGGGAGTCTCCTACGAGCAGTACTTC. Its translation is CSAVLAGVSYEQYF.

As concerns this clonotype: It may be a read error: a sequence one base away is much more abundant. The chain has TRBV6-2 or TRBV6-3 and TRBJ1-2, with D perhaps TRBD1 (6 bases). Germline lookup yields CDR1 MNHEY and CDR2 SVGEGT. CDR3 size: 14 residues. Trimming shortened V by 5 bases and J by 7 bases, and 17 bases separated the two germline ends. The CDR3 DNA follows: TGTGCCAGCAGTCATGCGAGGGGGGGGCGTGGCTACACCTTC. Translated, it gives CASSHARGGRGYTF.

This clonotype was counted many times. The genes are TRBV6-5 and TRBJ1-6; D gene uncertain. Trimming removed 2 bases from V and 0 bases from J, with 2 bases in between. Germline CDR1 and CDR2: MNHEY and SVGAGI. The CDR3 contains 14 residues. The CDR3 DNA sequence: TGTGCCAGCAGTTACAGCTCCTATAATTCACCCCTCCACTTT. Protein sequence: CASSYSSYNSPLHF.

V usage is TRBV29-1 and J usage is TRBJ1-2; D gene uncertain. Trimming pared 7 bases from V and 0 bases from J, leaving 12 bases between. This CDR3 region has 13 residues. Germline V CDR1 and CDR2: SQVTM, ANQGSEA. The CDR3 is CSARAAANYGYTF. CDR3 nucleotide sequence: TGCAGCGCGAGGGCCGCGGCTAACTATGGCTACACCTTC.

This clonotype was counted many times. V usage is TRBV30 and J usage is TRBJ2-7; 7 bases agree with TRBD1. The V gene end was trimmed by 4 bases and the J gene end by 4 bases; junction bases not matched to a gene: 1. CDR1 is GTSNPN and CDR2 is SVGIG in the germline V gene (reference sequence). CDR3 length equals 11 residues. CDR3 loop: CAWMTGYEQYF. CDR3 DNA sequence: TGTGCCTGGATGACAGGGTACGAGCAGTACTTC. Full variable domain (rest looked up from reference TRBV30 and TRBJ2-7): SQTIHQWPATLVQPVGSPLSLECTVEGTSNPNLYWYRQAAGRGLQLLFYSVGIGQISSEVPQNLSASRPQDRQFILSSKKLLLSDSGFYLCAWMTGYEQYFGPGTRLTVT.

This clonotype has ten or more counts. This chain uses TRBV28 with TRBJ2-2; either TRBD1 or TRBD2 may supply D (5 bases each). The germline V gene has CDR1 MDHEN and CDR2 SYDVKM. The CDR3 is 14 residues long. V was clipped by 5 bases and J by 4 bases, with 11 bases between them. The CDR3 region is CASSRWGTTGELFF. The CDR3 region has the DNA TGTGCCAGCAGTCGATGGGGGACCACCGGGGAGCTGTTTTTT. Drawing the rest from reference TRBV28 and TRBJ2-2, the complete variable domain is DVKVTQSSRYLVKRTGEKVFLECVQDMDHENMFWYRQDPGLGLRLIYFSYDVKMKEKGDIPEGYSVSREKKERFSLILESASTNQTSMYLCASSRWGTTGELFFGEGSRLTVL.

This clonotype showed up just a few times. This rearrangement joins TRBV7-2 to TRBJ2-1; D not certain. The CDR3 length is 16 residues. V lost 1 base to trimming and J lost 8 bases, with 18 bases between them. Germline assignment: CDR1 SGHTA and CDR2 FQGNSA. This CDR3 is CASSLEGLSYVDEQFF. The DNA for the CDR3 is TGTGCCAGCAGCTTAGAGGGTCTCAGCTATGTCGATGAGCAGTTCTTC.

The sample holds a few counts of this clonotype. The rearrangement links TRBV6-7 to TRBJ2-7, with D perhaps given as TRBD1 or TRBD2 (5 bases each). TRBV6-7 falls under the ORF class, with uncertain function. The ends were cut back, 7 bases at V and 3 bases at J, with 13 bases in the middle. The CDR3 totals 13 residues. Here the CDR3 reads CASIRGINYEQYF. The CDR3 DNA sequence: TGTGCCAGCATCCGGGGCATAAACTACGAGCAGTACTTC.

This clonotype was picked up many times. The chain carries TRBV20-1 and TRBJ2-2; 9 nucleotides match TRBD2. CDR1 is DFQATT, CDR2 SNEGSKA, per germline (reference sequence). The junction had 6 bases not matched to a gene; V was cut back by 3 bases and J by 4 bases. The CDR3 contains 15 residues. The CDR3 sequence is CSARRREGFTGELFF. The CDR3, as DNA: TGCAGTGCTAGGCGGCGGGAGGGCTTCACCGGGGAGCTGTTTTTT.

This clonotype has ten or more counts. CDR3 bases: TGTGCCAGCAGCCGTAGGAGGGCCGTGAGACAGCCCCAGCATTTT. Translation: CASSRRRAVRQPQHF. The V call is TRBV5-6, the J call TRBJ1-5, with D unclear. Germline CDR1 reads SGHDT; CDR2 reads YYEEEE. The CDR3 sequence is 15 residues long. V was pared by 4 bases and J by 7 bases, with 18 bases between.

In this sample, this clonotype turned up many times. The chain employs TRBV28 and TRBJ2-2, with D perhaps matching TRBD2 (6 bases). V lost 3 bases and J lost 2, with 13 bases in between. Germline V CDR1 and CDR2: MDHEN, SYDVKM. This CDR3 spans 16 amino acids. The CDR3 sequence: CASSFHRLENTGELFF. As DNA, the CDR3 is TGTGCCAGCAGTTTCCACAGACTAGAAAACACCGGGGAGCTGTTTTTT.

This clonotype was observed a handful of times. The chain couples TRBV5-8 to TRBJ2-5; D may be TRBD2 (6 bases). The CDR3 sequence is 15 residues long. Trimming removed 1 base from V and 5 bases from J, with 15 bases in between. Germline V gene sequence: CDR1 SGHTS, CDR2 YDEGEE. CDR3 in amino acids: CASSLFASGGETQYF. The CDR3 DNA sequence: TGTGCCAGCAGCTTGTTTGCTTCCGGGGGTGAGACCCAGTACTTC.

This clonotype was observed at least ten times. The chain carries TRBV30 and TRBJ2-5, with 9 nucleotides matching TRBD2. The CDR3 consists of 12 residues. The germline gives CDR1 GTSNPN, CDR2 SVGIG (reference sequence). The CDR3 coding sequence is TGTGCTGCTAGCGGGGACCAAGAGACCCAGTACTTC. Amino acid sequence: CAASGDQETQYF. Together with reference TRBV30 and TRBJ2-5, the CDR3 gives the full variable domain: SQTIHQWPATLVQPVGSPLSLECTVEGTSNPNLYWYRQAAGRGLQLLFYSVGIGQISSEVPQNLSASRPQDRQFILSSKKLLLSDSGFYLCAASGDQETQYFGPGTRLLVL.

Only a few counts were recorded for this clonotype. The rearrangement joins TRBV15 to TRBJ1-2; possibly TRBD1 for D (5 bases). Germline loops: CDR1 LNHNV, CDR2 YYDKDF (reference sequence). V lost 0 bases and J 4 bases, leaving 12 bases between the germline ends. This CDR3 region has 15 residues. CDR3 bases: TGTGCCACCAGCAGAGATAAAGGGGTGGGCTATGGCTACACCTTC. Translation gives CATSRDKGVGYGYTF.

As for this clonotype: This may arise from a read error, as a much more abundant clone is one base away. The chain combines TRBV29-1 with TRBJ2-3; maybe TRBD2 (5 bases). The CDR3 sequence is 14 residues long. With 5 bases removed from V and 5 bases from J, the gap between germline ends came to 17 bases. From germline, CDR1 is SQVTM and CDR2 ANQGSEA. The CDR3 loop reads CSVSRLTRLDTQYF. CDR3 nucleotides: TGCAGCGTTTCCAGACTAACGAGGTTAGATACGCAGTATTTT.

There are a few counts of this clonotype. The chain has TRBV19 and TRBJ2-7; tentatively, D is TRBD1 (7 bases). The CDR3 totals 16 residues. CDR1 and CDR2 (germline): LNHDA, SQIVND (reference sequence). V lost 5 bases, J lost 0 bases, and 17 bases lay in between. CDR3 nucleotides: TGTGCCAGTAGTGCGGGGTCGGGACAGAGCTCCTACGAGCAGTACTTC. Protein sequence: CASSAGSGQSSYEQYF.

This clonotype came up many times. The chain has TRBV2 and TRBJ2-2, with 8 bases fitting TRBD1. Germline trimming cut 6 bases from V and 6 bases from J; bases unmatched to any gene: 3. The CDR3 is 13 residues long. The germline V gene encodes CDR1 SNHLY and CDR2 FYNNEI. CDR3 nucleotides: TGTGCCAGCAGGAGGACAGGGCCCGGGGAGCTGTTTTTT. This codes for CASRRTGPGELFF.